These 10 T cell receptor beta chains were all obtained from the same sample, sequenced in a study of shared clonotypes between healthy human individuals. Only CD45RO-negative cells positively selected for CCR7 counted as naive CD8 cells, so terminally differentiated effector memory CD45RA+ cells were excluded. Method: immunoSEQ multiplex PCR; TCRdb's copy keeps in-frame clones and lacks some. The sample holds roughly 2 million clones, about 95% seen once. The sample was naive CD8+ T cells sorted from blood. All receptors come from a man aged 18 to 35 in good health.

The V call is TRBV2, the J call TRBJ1-6; no clear D. CDR1 and CDR2 (germline): SNHLY, FYNNEI. CDR3 length: 13 amino acids. Between the trimmed V and J ends, which lost 6 bases and 8 bases, there was a span of 11 bases. The CDR3 DNA reads as TGTGCCAGCAGGGGTTCGTGGGATTCACCCCTCCACTTT. Amino acid sequence: CASRGSWDSPLHF.

As concerns this clone: The same CDR3 also results from other DNA sequences found in this sample. The genes are TRBV4-1 and TRBJ2-3, with D perhaps matching TRBD2 (6 bases). The germline CDR1 and CDR2 sequences are MGHRA and YSYEKL. V was pared by 1 base and J by 3 bases, with 8 bases between. The CDR3 is 14 amino acids. The CDR3 here is CASSQAGATDTQYF. CDR3 DNA sequence: TGCGCCAGCAGCCAAGCGGGAGCGACAGATACGCAGTATTTT.

This chain links TRBV27 with TRBJ2-7; the match to TRBD1 covers 7 bases. The CDR3 spans 14 residues. CDR1 MNHEY and CDR2 SMNVEV come from the germline V gene (reference sequence). The V and J ends lost 6 bases and 6 bases, in that order; junction bases with no gene match: 11. The CDR3 protein is CASSKDRIKGEQYF. CDR3 nucleotides: TGTGCCAGCAGCAAGGACAGGATAAAGGGCGAGCAGTACTTC.

This sequence joins TRBV5-1 and TRBJ2-7, with TRBD2 matching over 12 bases. The germline CDR1 and CDR2 sequences are SGHRS and YFSETQ. V was clipped by 4 bases and J by 1 base; unmatched bases: 9. This CDR3 comprises 17 residues. For the CDR3, the DNA is TGCGCCAGCAGCCCGGCTAGACTAGCGGGAGTTTCCTACGAGCAGTACTTC. Translation gives CASSPARLAGVSYEQYF.

This clone was seen only a few times. Additional DNA sequences in this sample encode the identical CDR3. The V call is TRBV6-5, the J call TRBJ1-2; TRBD1 is a possible D gene (5 bases). The CDR3 spans 12 residues. The ends were cut back, 2 bases at V and 4 bases at J, with 5 bases in the middle. Germline CDR1 MNHEY, CDR2 SVGAGI. In DNA form, the CDR3 reads TGTGCCAGCAGTTACGACAGCTATGGCTACACCTTC. This translates into CASSYDSYGYTF.

The CDR3 is CASSPFGQLNTDTQYF. The CDR3 region has the DNA TGTGCCAGCTCACCATTCGGACAATTAAACACAGATACGCAGTATTTT. The chain uses TRBV18 and TRBJ2-3, with D possibly TRBD1 on 5 matching bases. Germline V gene sequence: CDR1 KGHSH, CDR2 LQKENI. Trimming took off 2 bases at V and 2 bases at J, with 14 bases between the two ends. The CDR3 length is 16 residues.

The J gene is TRBJ2-7, the V gene TRBV28; weak D call: TRBD2 (5 bases). Germline V gene sequence: CDR1 MDHEN, CDR2 SYDVKM. Trimming stripped 8 bases from V and 0 bases from J, with 11 bases between. The CDR3 has 13 amino acids. The CDR3 nucleotides are TGTGCCAGCTCGGGGTCTGGCTCCTACGAGCAGTACTTC. This translates into CASSGSGSYEQYF.

For this clone: This sample includes further DNA sequences coding for the same CDR3. The rearrangement links TRBV2 to TRBJ1-1, with 8 nucleotides matching TRBD1. From germline, CDR1 is SNHLY and CDR2 FYNNEI. With V trimmed by 6 bases and J by 3 bases, 6 bases remained unmatched. The CDR3 consists of 14 residues. CDR3 protein: CASRQGAGDTEAFF. The CDR3 DNA is TGTGCCAGCAGGCAGGGGGCTGGGGACACTGAAGCTTTCTTT. Variable domain in full (rest from reference TRBV2 and TRBJ1-1): EPEVTQTPSHQVTQMGQEVILRCVPISNHLYFYWYRQILGQKVEFLVSFYNNEISEKSEIFDDQFSVERPDGSNFTLKIRSTKLEDSAMYFCASRQGAGDTEAFFGQGTRLTVV.

A remark on this clone: This same CDR3 is encoded by further DNA sequences in the sample. This chain uses TRBV5-4 with TRBJ2-7; 7 bases fit TRBD1. The CDR3 has 15 residues. Germline CDR1 and CDR2: SGHNT and YYREEE (reference sequence). Trimming removed 0 bases from V and 0 bases from J; junction bases left unmatched: 3. CDR3 sequence (DNA): TGTGCCAGCAGCTTGGGACAGGGTTTCTCCTACGAGCAGTACTTC. Translation: CASSLGQGFSYEQYF.

The chain employs TRBV4-1 and TRBJ1-5; D remains unclear. Trimming left V 0 bases short and J 2 bases short, with 20 bases between. Germline V gives CDR1 MGHRA, CDR2 YSYEKL. CDR3 length: 19 residues. The CDR3 coding sequence is TGCGCCAGCAGCCAAGATGGGGTGGTTGGCGGAGGCGGCAATCAGCCCCAGCATTTT. It codes for CASSQDGVVGGGGNQPQHF.